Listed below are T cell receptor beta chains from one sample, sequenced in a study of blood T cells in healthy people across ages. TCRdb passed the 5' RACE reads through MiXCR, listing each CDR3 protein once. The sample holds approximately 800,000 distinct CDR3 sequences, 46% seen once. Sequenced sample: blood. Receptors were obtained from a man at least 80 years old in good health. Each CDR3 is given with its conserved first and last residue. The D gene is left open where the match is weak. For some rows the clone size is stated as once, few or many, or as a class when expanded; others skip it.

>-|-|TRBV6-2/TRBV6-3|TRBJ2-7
CASSQTLWSYEQYF
TGTGCCAGCAGCCAGACCCTTTGGTCCTACGAGCAGTACTTC
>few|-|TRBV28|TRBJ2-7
CASSHTLEFGYEQYF
TGTGCCAGCAGCCATACTTTAGAATTCGGCTACGAGCAGTACTTC
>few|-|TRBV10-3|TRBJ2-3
CASFDPKVPDTQYF
TGTGCCTCTTTCGACCCTAAGGTCCCAGATACGCAGTATTTT
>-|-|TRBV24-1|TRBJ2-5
CATQGVRETQYF
TGTGCCACCCAAGGGGTCCGGGAGACCCAGTACTTC
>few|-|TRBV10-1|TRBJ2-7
CASSESRYEQYF
TGCGCCAGCAGTGAGTCCCGCTACGAGCAGTACTTC
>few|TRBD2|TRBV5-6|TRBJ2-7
CASSLPAGAYEQYF
TGTGCCAGCAGCTTGCCAGCGGGAGCCTACGAGCAGTACTTC
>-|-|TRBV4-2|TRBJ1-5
CASRGPGSAQPQHF
TGTGCCAGCAGGGGCCCCGGGAGCGCTCAGCCCCAGCATTTT
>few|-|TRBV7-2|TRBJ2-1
CASSLGLVYNEQFF
TGTGCCAGCAGCTTAGGACTAGTTTACAATGAGCAGTTCTTC
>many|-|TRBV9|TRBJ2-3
CASSVSGSTDTQYF
TGTGCCAGCAGCGTAAGCGGGAGCACAGATACGCAGTATTTT
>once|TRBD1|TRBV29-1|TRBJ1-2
CSIMDRGGYTF
TGCAGCATAATGGACAGGGGTGGCTACACCTTC
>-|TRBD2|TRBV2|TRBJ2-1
CASSGASGGGGQFF
TGTGCCAGCAGTGGGGCTAGCGGGGGTGGGGGGCAGTTCTTC
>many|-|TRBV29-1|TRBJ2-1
CSVVLFPEQFF
TGCAGCGTTGTTTTGTTTCCGGAACAGTTCTTC
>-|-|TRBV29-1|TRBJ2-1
CSVDGGLVDNEQFF
TGCAGCGTTGATGGGGGACTCGTAGACAATGAGCAGTTCTTC
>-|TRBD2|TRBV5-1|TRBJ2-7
CSSSLAASGGNTEQYF
TGCTCCAGCAGCTTGGCCGCGAGCGGGGGGAACACTGAGCAGTACTTC
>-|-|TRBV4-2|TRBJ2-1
CASSQLAGARETQFF
TGTGCCAGCAGCCAACTCGCGGGCGCCAGAGAGACCCAGTTCTTC
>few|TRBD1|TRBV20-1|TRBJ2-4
CSATTGAIQYF
TGCAGTGCAACAACAGGGGCCATTCAGTACTTC
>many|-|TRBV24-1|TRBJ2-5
CATSDFRETQYF
TGTGCCACCAGTGATTTCCGGGAGACCCAGTACTTC
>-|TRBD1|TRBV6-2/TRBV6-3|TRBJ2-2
CASRKTGGTGELFF
TGTGCCAGCAGAAAGACAGGGGGCACCGGGGAGCTGTTTTTT